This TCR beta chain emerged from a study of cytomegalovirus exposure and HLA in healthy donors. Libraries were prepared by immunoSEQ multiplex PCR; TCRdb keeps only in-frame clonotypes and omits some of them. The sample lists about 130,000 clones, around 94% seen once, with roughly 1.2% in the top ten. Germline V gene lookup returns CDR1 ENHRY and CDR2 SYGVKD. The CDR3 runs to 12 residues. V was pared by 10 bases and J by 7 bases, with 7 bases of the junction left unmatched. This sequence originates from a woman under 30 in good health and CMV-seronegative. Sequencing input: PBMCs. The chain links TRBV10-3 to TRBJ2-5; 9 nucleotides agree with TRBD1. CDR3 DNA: TGTGCCACCGGACAGGGGTCGGGGACCCAGTACTTC. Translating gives CATGQGSGTQYF.